These T cell receptor beta chains were read from a single sample in a study of cytomegalovirus exposure and HLA in healthy donors. Clones were read by immunoSEQ multiplex PCR, and TCRdb kept only the in-frame ones, dropping some. The sample lists about 130,000 clones, around 80% seen once, with approximately 2.5% in the top ten. The sample was PBMCs. These receptors were taken from a middle-aged man in good health and CMV-seronegative. Both conserved end residues are part of each CDR3. The D gene is left open where the match is weak. Rows may omit the clone size; those that give it use once, few, many or a size class.

J: TRBJ2-1; length: 14; size: once; V: TRBV7-9; D: TRBD2; CDR3: CASSTVSSGNEQFF; DNA: TGTGCCAGCAGCACCGTGTCTAGCGGGAATGAGCAGTTCTTC
J: TRBJ2-3; length: 18; size: .; V: TRBV9; D: TRBD1; CDR3: CASSVDPGGDRGPDTQYF; DNA: TGTGCCAGCAGCGTAGATCCGGGAGGGGACAGGGGTCCAGATACGCAGTATTTT
J: TRBJ1-1; length: 14; size: .; V: TRBV10-1; D: TRBD1; CDR3: CASSAGQGATEAFF; DNA: TGCGCCAGCAGTGCGGGACAGGGGGCCACTGAAGCTTTCTTT
J: TRBJ2-5; length: 17; size: .; V: TRBV19; D: .; CDR3: CASQAGTNQPYQETQYF; DNA: TGTGCCAGCCAAGCGGGGACAAACCAACCGTACCAAGAGACCCAGTACTTC
J: TRBJ1-2; length: 17; size: .; V: TRBV11-2; D: TRBD1; CDR3: CASSLTRGQGANYGYTF; DNA: TGTGCCAGCAGCCTTACCCGGGGACAGGGGGCAAATTATGGCTACACCTTC
J: TRBJ2-1; length: 12; size: .; V: TRBV2; D: .; CDR3: CASSTGSNEQFF; DNA: TGTGCCAGCAGTACGGGGAGCAATGAGCAGTTCTTC
J: TRBJ1-1; length: 16; size: .; V: TRBV5-4; D: TRBD1; CDR3: CASSLGTGTMNTEAFF; DNA: TGTGCCAGCAGCTTGGGGACAGGGACTATGAACACTGAAGCTTTCTTT
J: TRBJ2-7; length: 14; size: .; V: TRBV5-6; D: .; CDR3: CASSILQGTYEQYF; DNA: TGTGCCAGCAGCATACTACAGGGTACCTACGAGCAGTACTTC
J: TRBJ2-5; length: 15; size: .; V: TRBV2; D: .; CDR3: CASSPTRGLKETQYF; DNA: TGTGCCAGCAGCCCCACAAGGGGCCTTAAAGAGACCCAGTACTTC
J: TRBJ2-7; length: 14; size: .; V: TRBV30; D: TRBD2; CDR3: CAWDPPSGGYEQYF; DNA: TGTGCCTGGGACCCCCCTAGCGGGGGCTACGAGCAGTACTTC
J: TRBJ1-2; length: 14; size: .; V: TRBV11-2; D: TRBD1; CDR3: CASSTGTANYGYTF; DNA: TGTGCCAGCAGCACCGGGACAGCTAACTATGGCTACACCTTC
J: TRBJ1-1; length: 13; size: .; V: TRBV2; D: .; CDR3: CASSSLGAYGAFF; DNA: TGTGCCAGCAGTTCCCTTGGGGCTTACGGGGCTTTCTTT
J: TRBJ1-2; length: 13; size: .; V: TRBV7-9; D: TRBD1; CDR3: CASSFGTGVGYTF; DNA: TGTGCCAGCAGCTTTGGGACAGGGGTTGGCTACACCTTC
J: TRBJ2-3; length: 15; size: .; V: TRBV7-6; D: TRBD2; CDR3: CASSWGSGGADTQYF; DNA: TGTGCCAGCAGCTGGGGGAGCGGGGGGGCAGATACGCAGTATTTT
J: TRBJ1-4; length: 16; size: .; V: TRBV5-8; D: .; CDR3: CASGQGRGLTNEKLFF; DNA: TGTGCCAGCGGCCAGGGCAGGGGCTTGACTAATGAAAAACTGTTTTTT
J: TRBJ1-2; length: 13; size: .; V: TRBV6-5; D: .; CDR3: CASRRGGLEGYTF; DNA: TGTGCCAGCAGAAGGGGGGGCTTGGAGGGCTACACCTTC
J: TRBJ2-5; length: 15; size: .; V: TRBV6-5; D: TRBD2; CDR3: CASSYERGVQETQYF; DNA: TGTGCCAGCAGTTACGAGCGGGGGGTCCAAGAGACCCAGTACTTC
J: TRBJ1-2; length: 16; size: .; V: TRBV5-6; D: TRBD1; CDR3: CASSLAGTGKYYGYTF; DNA: TGTGCCAGCAGCTTGGCGGGGACAGGGAAGTACTATGGCTACACCTTC
J: TRBJ1-5; length: 15; size: .; V: TRBV5-5; D: TRBD1; CDR3: CASSGQVYSNQPQHF; DNA: TGTGCCAGCAGCGGACAGGTCTATAGCAATCAGCCCCAGCATTTT
J: TRBJ2-7; length: 13; size: once; V: TRBV27; D: .; CDR3: CASSLGHVYEQYF; DNA: TGTGCCAGCAGTTTAGGGCATGTCTACGAGCAGTACTTC
J: TRBJ2-5; length: 14; size: .; V: TRBV5-4; D: TRBD2; CDR3: CASSSGLDGETQYF; DNA: TGTGCCAGCAGCTCTGGACTAGATGGGGAGACCCAGTACTTC
J: TRBJ1-5; length: 12; size: once; V: TRBV4-1; D: .; CDR3: CASSQGLQPQHF; DNA: TGCGCCAGCAGCCAGGGACTGCAGCCCCAGCATTTT
J: TRBJ1-1; length: 14; size: .; V: TRBV6-5; D: TRBD1; CDR3: CASSTRGRITEAFF; DNA: TGTGCCAGCAGTACCAGGGGGCGTATAACTGAAGCTTTCTTT
J: TRBJ1-1; length: 15; size: .; V: TRBV12-5; D: .; CDR3: CASEVQGGWNTEAFF; DNA: TGTGCTAGTGAGGTCCAGGGAGGATGGAACACTGAAGCTTTCTTT
J: TRBJ2-7; length: 16; size: .; V: TRBV23-1; D: TRBD1; CDR3: CASSRMDRGIPYEQYF; DNA: TGCGCCAGCAGCCGAATGGACAGGGGGATACCCTACGAGCAGTACTTC
J: TRBJ2-7; length: 15; size: few; V: TRBV7-2; D: TRBD1; CDR3: CASSKTRDRAYEQYF; DNA: TGTGCCAGCAGCAAGACCCGGGACAGGGCCTACGAGCAGTACTTC
J: TRBJ1-3; length: 15; size: .; V: TRBV5-1; D: TRBD1; CDR3: CASSRDRASGNTIYF; DNA: TGCGCCAGCAGCCGCGACAGGGCTAGCGGAAACACCATATATTTT
J: TRBJ1-5; length: 13; size: few; V: TRBV18; D: .; CDR3: CASSARGYQPQHF; DNA: TGTGCCAGCTCAGCCAGGGGCTATCAGCCCCAGCATTTT
J: TRBJ1-6; length: 15; size: .; V: TRBV9; D: TRBD1; CDR3: CASSAGQGVNSPLHF; DNA: TGTGCCAGCAGTGCGGGACAGGGGGTAAATTCACCCCTCCACTTT
J: TRBJ1-1; length: 14; size: .; V: TRBV6-1; D: TRBD1; CDR3: CASPVDRGDTEAFF; DNA: TGTGCCAGCCCGGTTGACAGGGGGGACACTGAAGCTTTCTTT
J: TRBJ1-6; length: 15; size: .; V: TRBV5-5; D: .; CDR3: CASSFQAELNSPLHF; DNA: TGTGCCAGCAGCTTTCAGGCAGAACTCAATTCACCCCTCCACTTT
J: TRBJ1-1; length: 16; size: many; V: TRBV6-1; D: .; CDR3: CASSEEVGQPNTEAFF; DNA: TGTGCCAGCAGTGAAGAAGTTGGACAGCCGAACACTGAAGCTTTCTTT
J: TRBJ2-1; length: 19; size: .; V: TRBV10-3; D: TRBD2; CDR3: CAISEPSTVAGGRYNEQFF; DNA: TGTGCCATCAGTGAACCTTCGACAGTAGCGGGGGGTCGCTACAATGAGCAGTTCTTC
J: TRBJ1-3; length: 17; size: few; V: TRBV9; D: .; CDR3: CASSTRGAGPGRNTIYF; DNA: TGTGCCAGCAGCACCAGGGGAGCGGGACCCGGACGAAACACCATATATTTT
J: TRBJ1-4; length: 15; size: .; V: TRBV2; D: TRBD1; CDR3: CASSPDRVTNEKLFF; DNA: TGTGCCAGCAGTCCCGACAGGGTTACTAATGAAAAACTGTTTTTT
J: TRBJ2-2; length: 14; size: medium-sized; V: TRBV5-1; D: .; CDR3: CASRRFYYTGELFF; DNA: TGCGCCAGCAGGCGGTTTTACTACACCGGGGAGCTGTTTTTT
J: TRBJ2-7; length: 13; size: .; V: TRBV10-2; D: TRBD1; CDR3: CATLSGGFYEQYF; DNA: TGCGCCACCCTATCAGGGGGCTTCTACGAGCAGTACTTC
J: TRBJ1-1; length: 11; size: .; V: TRBV20-1; D: .; CDR3: CSARREDEAFF; DNA: TGCAGTGCTAGAAGGGAGGATGAAGCTTTCTTT
J: TRBJ2-2; length: 12; size: .; V: TRBV7-9; D: .; CDR3: CASSSNTGELFF; DNA: TGTGCCAGCAGCTCTAACACCGGGGAGCTGTTTTTT
J: TRBJ2-6; length: 14; size: few; V: TRBV6-5; D: .; CDR3: CASRRPSGANVLTF; DNA: TGTGCCAGCAGGCGCCCCTCTGGGGCCAACGTCCTGACTTTC
J: TRBJ2-3; length: 16; size: .; V: TRBV2; D: TRBD1; CDR3: CASSEWDRVSTDTQYF; DNA: TGTGCCAGCAGTGAATGGGACAGGGTTAGTACAGATACGCAGTATTTT
J: TRBJ1-1; length: 14; size: .; V: TRBV9; D: .; CDR3: CASTQLERNTEAFF; DNA: TGTGCCAGCACCCAACTGGAGCGGAACACTGAAGCTTTCTTT